The TCR beta chain under discussion was sequenced for a study of blood T cells in healthy people across ages. Study-level findings and limits: The recorded TCR beta diversity per million T cells decreased in a roughly linear manner with age.

Peripheral blood, 9.5 to 10 milliliters per donor, was collected. A second PCR of about 7 to 12 cycles used a sample-barcoded 5' primer and a J-beta primer mix. Each of the cDNA molecules was tagged by a template-switch adaptor with 12 random nucleotides. MiXCR was run by TCRdb on the 5' RACE reads, yielding one entry per CDR3 protein. The sample yields about 600,000 distinct CDR3 sequences, roughly 43% seen once. Concerning this clonotype itself: The antigen is unknown.

The CDR3 has 15 amino acids. CDR1 is DFQATT and CDR2 is SNEGSKA in the germline V gene (reference sequence). The ends lost 5 bases at V and 2 bases at J; junction bases unmatched: 6. This sequence was found in a man older than 75 in good health. The specimen sequenced was blood. This chain uses TRBV20-1 with TRBJ2-3; TRBD2 aligns across 11 bases. CDR3 sequence: CSASRLAGFTDTQYF. CDR3 bases: TGCAGTGCTTCCCGACTAGCGGGGTTCACAGATACGCAGTATTTT.